This paragraph covers one T cell receptor (beta chain) sequence. The data originate from a study of blood T cell repertoires in COVID-19. Study-wide context: Researchers got acute and convalescent COVID-19 samples from the United States, Italy and Spain. PBMCs, B-cell-depleted T cells, or T cells were the source of the cDNA or gDNA that made up the material.

Original methodology: Amplifying reference gene primers gave estimates of nucleated cell counts. Sequencing used immunoSEQ multiplex PCR; TCRdb keeps in-frame clones, though not all of them. The D gene and trimming were derived from the DNA, and the V and J assignments and clone size from that table. Of 120,000 to 150,000 clones detected, around 80% appear once; the ten largest clones hold roughly 8.3%. The CDR3 is made up of 14 amino acids. Germline-derived CDR1 and CDR2 are SGHAT and FQNNGV. V shed 9 bases and J 2 bases; nucleotides not matched to a gene: 8. The source of this sequence is a woman aged 80 or older in a cohort sampled during active or convalescent COVID-19. This rearrangement joins TRBV11-2 to TRBJ2-7; TRBD1 aligns across 9 bases. Sequencing used peripheral blood. The CDR3 sequence is CASSNGTGTYEQYV. CDR3 sequence (DNA): TGTGCCAGTAGCAACGGGACAGGGACCTACGAGCAGTACGTC.